These 14 T cell receptor beta chains share one sample of origin, sequenced in a study of OX40 agonist ivuxolimab in advanced cancers. The method was immunoSEQ multiplex PCR; TCRdb's version includes in-frame clones alone and lacks a portion of them. The repertoire includes about 46,000 clones, 90% to 95% of them detected once, and roughly 5% sits in the top ten. The starting material was CD4+ or CD8+ T cells sorted from blood, obtained in a trial of the OX40 agonist ivuxolimab. Source of these receptors: an adult with an advanced solid tumor such as melanoma, head and neck, liver or kidney cancer.

The CDR3 DNA reads TGTGCCAGCAGTTTTGGTTTTGGAGGAGGGGGGTCCTACGAGCAGTACTTC. This encodes CASSFGFGGGGSYEQYF. The rearrangement links TRBV28 to TRBJ2-7, with D perhaps matching TRBD1 or TRBD2 (6 bases each). Trimming took off 3 bases at V and 1 base at J, with 19 bases between the two ends. The CDR3 has 17 residues. The germline V gene encodes CDR1 MDHEN and CDR2 SYDVKM.

The chain joins TRBV14 to TRBJ1-2; 8 bases agree with TRBD1. CDR1 SGHDN and CDR2 FVKESK come from the germline V gene. With V trimmed by 6 bases and J by 8 bases, 14 bases remained unmatched. The length of the CDR3 is 15 residues. The CDR3 loop is CASRQNRDRSGGYTF. The CDR3 nucleotides are TGTGCCAGCAGACAAAACCGGGACAGGTCTGGAGGCTACACCTTC.

This clone was detected a few times. V is TRBV27 and J is TRBJ2-1; a possible D gene is TRBD2 (6 bases). Trimming left V 6 bases short and J 5 bases short, with 14 bases between. The CDR3 runs to 14 residues. Germline V gene sequence: CDR1 MNHEY, CDR2 SMNVEV (reference sequence). CDR3 DNA sequence: TGTGCCAGCAGGAAGGGCGGGGTCAACAATGAGCAGTTCTTC. Amino acid sequence: CASRKGGVNNEQFF.

V is TRBV5-1 and J is TRBJ1-4; 7 positions match TRBD1. The J segment lost 5 bases and the V segment lost 4 bases, leaving 11 bases of the junction unmatched. This CDR3 has 16 residues. CDR1 is SGHRS and CDR2 is YFSETQ in the germline V gene. Written as DNA, the CDR3 is TGCGCCAGCAGCCCCGGGACAGAATATTTAAATGAAAAACTGTTTTTT. It yields the protein CASSPGTEYLNEKLFF. Full variable domain (remainder filled in from reference TRBV5-1 and TRBJ1-4): KAGVTQTPRYLIKTRGQQVTLSCSPISGHRSVSWYQQTPGQGLQFLFEYFSETQRNKGNFPGRFSGRQFSNSRSEMNVSTLELGDSALYLCASSPGTEYLNEKLFFGSGTQLSVL.

The chain recombines TRBV7-5 with TRBJ2-3; the D call in the table, TRBD2, was not verified against the DNA. TRBV7-5 is designated a pseudogene. CDR3 length: 18 residues. CDR3 in amino acids: CARSGLKPSGTSTDTQYF. CDR3 nucleotides: TGTGCCAGAAGCGGTCTCAAACCTAGCGGAACCAGCACAGATACGCAGTATTTT.

V usage is TRBV27 and J usage is TRBJ2-2, with 8 bases aligning to TRBD1. The germline CDR1 and CDR2 sequences are MNHEY and SMNVEV (reference sequence). This CDR3 is built from 15 residues. The trim removed 6 bases at V and 4 bases at J, leaving 7 bases unmatched. Here the CDR3 reads CASRLQGAPTGELFF. The CDR3 nucleotides are TGTGCCAGCAGACTTCAGGGGGCACCCACCGGGGAGCTGTTTTTT.

J is TRBJ1-1 and V is TRBV11-3, with TRBD1 identical over 8 bases. The CDR3 has 14 amino acids. Per germline, CDR1 SGHNT and CDR2 YENEEA. Trimming cost V 5 bases and J 4 bases; bases outside gene matches: 6. The CDR3 region is CASSPRTGSTEAFF. As DNA, the CDR3 is TGTGCCAGCAGCCCCCGGACAGGGAGCACTGAAGCTTTCTTT.

This clone was recorded a few times. This chain links TRBV10-1 with TRBJ1-1; a weak D match, TRBD1 (6 bases). The CDR3 runs to 12 residues. Germline values: CDR1 WNHNN, CDR2 SYGVQD (reference sequence). V was pared by 5 bases and J by 7 bases, with 11 bases between. The CDR3 is CASSRTGREAFF. The DNA of the CDR3 is TGCGCCAGCAGTAGAACAGGGCGTGAAGCTTTCTTT.

This clone was seen just once. This chain links TRBV6-5 with TRBJ2-5; TRBD2 aligns across 8 bases. The CDR3 spans 13 residues. Germline V gene data show CDR1 as MNHEY and CDR2 as SVGAGI. V trimming: 4 bases; J trimming: 6 bases; junction bases outside the gene matches: 4. The CDR3 loop reads CASSWGLVQTQYF. The DNA for the CDR3 is TGTGCCAGCAGTTGGGGACTAGTCCAGACCCAGTACTTC.

This clone was seen only once. The chain combines TRBV7-9 with TRBJ1-2, with 7 bases identical to TRBD1. The germline CDR1 and CDR2 sequences are SEHNR and FQNEAQ (reference sequence). Losses at the gene ends were 5 bases for V and 2 bases for J; bases not matched to a gene: 2. The CDR3 consists of 13 residues. CDR3 nucleotides: TGTGCCAGCAGCCAGACAGGGAACTATGGCTACACCTTC. Translation gives CASSQTGNYGYTF.

The CDR3 DNA follows: TGTGCCAGCAGCGTAGAGGGGGGGCAATCCAACGAGCAGTACTTC. It encodes CASSVEGGQSNEQYF. This chain joins TRBV9 and TRBJ2-7, with D perhaps TRBD2 (7 bases). In germline, CDR1 is SGDLS, CDR2 YYNGEE. The CDR3 length is 15 residues. The V and J ends lost 0 bases and 5 bases respectively, with 15 bases between them.

This clone was observed once. The chain joins TRBV19 to TRBJ1-2; TRBD1 might be the D (6 bases). The V gene lost 4 bases and the J gene lost 5 bases, with 17 bases spanning the gap. There are 15 residues in the CDR3. Germline loops: CDR1 LNHDA, CDR2 SQIVND (reference sequence). The CDR3 protein is CASSTGVGLLYGYTF. Written as DNA, the CDR3 is TGTGCCAGTAGTACAGGGGTTGGCCTCTTATATGGCTACACCTTC.

This clone was detected once. The chain recombines TRBV30 with TRBJ1-1, with no clear D. CDR1 and CDR2 (germline): GTSNPN, SVGIG (reference sequence). V was clipped by 6 bases and J by 1 base, with 6 bases between them. This CDR3 is 11 amino acids long. The DNA of the CDR3 is TGTGCCTGTAATCGGAACACTGAAGCTTTCTTT. Translating it yields CACNRNTEAFF.

V and J are TRBV4-1 and TRBJ2-1; D could derive from TRBD1 or TRBD2 (5 bases each). Trimming took off 5 bases at V and 2 bases at J, with 10 bases between the two ends. This CDR3 region has 14 residues. From germline, CDR1 is MGHRA and CDR2 YSYEKL. The CDR3, as DNA: TGCGCCAGCAGCGCCATGGGGGCCTACAATGAGCAGTTCTTC. This codes for CASSAMGAYNEQFF.